Listed below are T cell receptor beta chains from one sample, sequenced in a study of blood T cell repertoires in COVID-19. Sequencing was performed with immunoSEQ multiplex PCR; in TCRdb, only in-frame clones are kept and a portion is missing. This sample yields fewer than 350,000 clones, of which 70% to 90% are seen a single time; about 4% belongs to the top ten. The specimen was PBMCs or T cells enriched from blood (not recorded which). The receptors derive from a woman aged 25 to 39 with acute COVID-19. CDR3s include the opening cysteine and the closing phenylalanine or tryptophan. D genes are given only for firm matches.

v_gene,d_gene,CDR3aa
TRBV5-1,TRBD1,CASSFGTAYEAFF
TRBV18,-,CASSPAQSGLQPQHF
TRBV20-1,-,CSAPLNYEQYF
TRBV19,TRBD1,CASSSRQGEAFF
TRBV24-1,-,CATSDPGTDTQYF
TRBV5-1,TRBD1,CASSGSGGRDSPLHF
TRBV10-3,-,CAIAKIVAGEQYF
TRBV10-1,TRBD2,CASSESGLAGNGELFF
TRBV24-1,-,CATSESGDTEAFF
TRBV9,-,CASSVGHQYTEAFF
TRBV5-4,TRBD1,CASSLVGTGGEAFF
TRBV12-3/TRBV12-4,-,CASSFGGSYEQYF
TRBV19,TRBD2,CASSIGGRTDEQFF
TRBV7-6,-,CASSPVGGGNEQYF
TRBV7-3,-,CASSLSSGDTQYF
TRBV7-7,-,CASSPSGTGSKEQYF
TRBV12-5,-,CASGLDGASGTEAFF
TRBV19,-,CASSMQQGVAKNIQYF
TRBV2,TRBD1,CASTGQGENTGELFF
TRBV4-1,TRBD1,CASSQARQGVNTGELFF
TRBV10-3,TRBD2,CAIRTSSGSPYNEQFF
TRBV30,TRBD2,CAWSVSSGSTETQYF
TRBV5-6,-,CASSLQGNYGYTF
TRBV5-4,-,CASSLAQNSPLHF
TRBV10-1,TRBD1,CASSLDRDSPLHF
TRBV30,-,CAWSVQWNEQFF